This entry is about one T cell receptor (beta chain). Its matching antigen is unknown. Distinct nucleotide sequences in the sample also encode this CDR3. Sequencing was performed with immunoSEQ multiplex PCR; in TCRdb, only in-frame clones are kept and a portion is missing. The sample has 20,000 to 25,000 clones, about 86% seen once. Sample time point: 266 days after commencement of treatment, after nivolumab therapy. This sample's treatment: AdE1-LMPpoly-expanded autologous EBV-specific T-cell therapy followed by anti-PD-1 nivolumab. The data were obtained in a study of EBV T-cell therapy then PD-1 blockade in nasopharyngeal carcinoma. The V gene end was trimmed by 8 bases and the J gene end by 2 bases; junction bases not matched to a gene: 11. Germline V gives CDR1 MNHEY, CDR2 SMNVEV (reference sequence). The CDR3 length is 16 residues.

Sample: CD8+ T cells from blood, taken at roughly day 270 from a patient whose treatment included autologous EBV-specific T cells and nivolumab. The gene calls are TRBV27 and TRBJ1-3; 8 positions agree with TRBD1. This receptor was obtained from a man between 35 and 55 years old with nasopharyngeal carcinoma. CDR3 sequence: CASGEGTGGTGNTIYF. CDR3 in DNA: TGTGCCAGCGGGGAGGGGACAGGAGGAACTGGAAACACCATATATTTT.